The 2 T cell receptor beta chains in this list originate from one sample, sequenced in a study of T cell responses to AZD1222 COVID-19 vaccine. Generated by immunoSEQ multiplex PCR, the TCRdb table keeps only in-frame clones and is missing some. Among fewer than 200,000 clones, about 90% were seen once, and the ten largest hold roughly 6%. Sequenced material: peripheral blood, taken on day 0 of AZD1222 vaccination. The receptors were sampled from an adult in good health.

V and J are TRBV18 and TRBJ1-2, with 7 nucleotides matching TRBD1. CDR1 and CDR2 (germline): KGHSH, LQKENI. There are 15 residues in the CDR3. After removal of 3 bases from V and 2 bases from J, the junction contained 6 bases not matched to a gene. The CDR3 sequence: CASSPQGVTNYGYTF. Here the CDR3 DNA reads TGTGCCAGCTCACCTCAGGGGGTGACAAACTATGGCTACACCTTC.

This clone appeared once. V is TRBV30 and J is TRBJ1-2; D remains unclear. Trimming took 2 bases from V and 0 from J, leaving 4 bases between them. The germline gives CDR1 GTSNPN, CDR2 SVGIG (reference sequence). This CDR3 has 12 residues. The CDR3 region has the DNA TGTGCCTGGAGTCGCGCTAACTATGGCTACACCTTC. It encodes CAWSRANYGYTF.